The 4 T cell receptor beta chains below were found in one sample sequenced in a study of cytomegalovirus exposure and HLA in healthy donors. 13 Jbeta primers and 60 Vbeta primers were used for the PCR. Clones were read by immunoSEQ multiplex PCR, and TCRdb kept only the in-frame ones, dropping some. The sample records approximately 100,000 clones, 73% being singletons. Material: PBMCs. The receptors come from a man in his forties in good health and CMV-seronegative.

V and J are TRBV5-4 and TRBJ2-1; the match to TRBD2 covers 9 bases. The germline CDR1 and CDR2 sequences are SGHNT and YYREEE (reference sequence). This CDR3 has 15 amino acids. Trimming at V came to 4 bases and at J to 3 bases, leaving 5 bases not matched to a gene. The CDR3 loop is CASSTDSGGYNEQFF. Written as DNA, the CDR3 is TGTGCCAGCAGCACCGATAGCGGGGGCTACAATGAGCAGTTCTTC.

The V and J genes are TRBV4-2 and TRBJ2-1, with 10 bases that match TRBD2. The CDR3 contains 16 residues. V lost 0 bases to trimming and J lost 4 bases; unmatched junction nucleotides: 3. Germline lookup yields CDR1 LGHNA and CDR2 YNFKEQ. CDR3 in amino acids: CASSQDWTSGYNEQFF. DNA for the CDR3: TGTGCCAGCAGCCAAGATTGGACTAGCGGTTACAATGAGCAGTTCTTC.

The V and J genes are TRBV9 and TRBJ2-1, with 9 positions matching TRBD1. The length of the CDR3 is 14 residues. CDR1 SGDLS and CDR2 YYNGEE come from the germline V gene. V lost 3 bases, J lost 8 bases, and 6 bases stayed unmatched. The CDR3 here is CASSAYGTGHEQFF. CDR3 DNA: TGTGCCAGCAGCGCGTACGGGACAGGGCATGAGCAGTTCTTC.

This chain uses TRBV6-5 with TRBJ2-7, with D unclear. Trimming removed 0 bases from V and 2 bases from J, with 5 bases in between. Germline lookup yields CDR1 MNHEY and CDR2 SVGAGI. The CDR3 totals 13 residues. CDR3 coding DNA: TGTGCCAGCAGTTACTCAACTACCTACGAGCAGTACTTC. This sequence encodes CASSYSTTYEQYF.